One and the same sample provided the 5 T cell receptor beta chains below, sequenced in a study of blood T cells in healthy people across ages. Primers used in a second PCR of roughly 6 to 11 cycles were a sample-barcoded 5' primer and a J-beta primer mix. In TCRdb, the 5' RACE reads were re-called with MiXCR into one record per CDR3 protein. The sample lists some 790,000 distinct CDR3 sequences; about 28% were seen once. The sample comprised blood. These receptors were obtained from an elderly woman in good health.

The chain carries TRBV20-1 and TRBJ2-7, with 7 bases lining up with TRBD2. The germline CDR1 and CDR2 sequences are DFQATT and SNEGSKA (reference sequence). This CDR3 has 16 residues. Trimming took 0 bases from V and 2 from J; bases not matched to a gene: 10. The CDR3 loop reads CSARDPASGLTYEQYF. CDR3 sequence (DNA): TGCAGTGCTAGAGATCCCGCTAGCGGACTAACCTACGAGCAGTACTTC.

For this clonotype: Since the CDR3 does not end with the conserved phenylalanine or tryptophan, this likely comes from a read error. The chain links TRBV15 to TRBJ2-5; D assignment may be TRBD1 or TRBD2 (5 bases each). V was clipped by 1 base and J by 1 base, with 13 bases between them. The germline V gene has CDR1 LNHNV and CDR2 YYDKDF (reference sequence). The CDR3 is 16 residues long. CDR3 sequence reads: CATSRGLWGTQETQYV. DNA for the CDR3: TGTGCCACCAGCAGAGGCTTATGGGGGACCCAAGAGACCCAGTACGTC.

Comments on this clonotype: A read error may be the cause here, since a much bigger clone is one base away. The rearrangement uses TRBV21-1 and TRBJ2-3; TRBD1 was called by the table and not checked on the DNA. TRBV21-1 is designated a pseudogene. CDR3 length: 16 amino acids. In DNA, the CDR3 is TGTGCCAGCAGCAAAGGGGACGGGGGAATTCCAGATACGCAGTATTTT. Protein product: CASSKGDGGIPDTQYF.

This clonotype has at least ten counts. The chain recombines TRBV7-9 with TRBJ1-2, with TRBD1 matching 7 bases. The CDR3 is made up of 18 amino acids. The J segment lost 2 bases and the V segment lost 3 bases, leaving 15 bases of the junction unmatched. CDR1 and CDR2 from the germline V gene are SEHNR and FQNEAQ (reference sequence). In nucleotides, the CDR3 is TGTGCCAGCAGCTTTGCTCCGGGACAGCTCGGGGGGAACTATGGCTACACCTTC. As protein: CASSFAPGQLGGNYGYTF. Full variable domain (rest looked up from reference TRBV7-9 and TRBJ1-2): DTGVSQNPRHKITKRGQNVTFRCDPISEHNRLYWYRQTLGQGPEFLTYFQNEAQLEKSRLLSDRFSAERPKGSFSTLEIQRTEQGDSAMYLCASSFAPGQLGGNYGYTFGSGTRLTVV.

The rearrangement links TRBV20-1 to TRBJ1-1; D is undetermined. V lost 3 bases, J lost 0 bases, and 8 bases lay in between. Germline CDR1 is DFQATT and CDR2 is SNEGSKA (reference sequence). The CDR3 has 13 amino acids. CDR3 DNA sequence: TGCAGTGCTAGCCACGGTATGAACACTGAAGCTTTCTTT. Amino acids: CSASHGMNTEAFF.